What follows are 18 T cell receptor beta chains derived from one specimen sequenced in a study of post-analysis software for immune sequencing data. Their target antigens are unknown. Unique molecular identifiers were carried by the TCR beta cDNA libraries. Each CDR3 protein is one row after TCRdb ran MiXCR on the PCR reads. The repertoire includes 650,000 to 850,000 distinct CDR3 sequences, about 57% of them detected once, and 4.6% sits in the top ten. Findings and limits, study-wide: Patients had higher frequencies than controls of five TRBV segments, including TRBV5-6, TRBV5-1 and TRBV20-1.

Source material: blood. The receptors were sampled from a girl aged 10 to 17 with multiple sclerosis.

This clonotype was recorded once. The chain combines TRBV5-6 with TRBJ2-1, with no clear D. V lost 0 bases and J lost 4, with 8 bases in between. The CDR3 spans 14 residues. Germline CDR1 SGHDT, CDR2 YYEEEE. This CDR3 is CASSLGRMYNEQFF. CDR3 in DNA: TGTGCCAGCAGCTTGGGCAGGATGTACAATGAGCAGTTCTTC.

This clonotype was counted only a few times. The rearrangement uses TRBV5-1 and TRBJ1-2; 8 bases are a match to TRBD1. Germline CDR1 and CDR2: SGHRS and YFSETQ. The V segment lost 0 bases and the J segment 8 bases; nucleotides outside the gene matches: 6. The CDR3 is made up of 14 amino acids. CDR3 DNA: TGCGCCAGCAGCTTGGAGGCGACAGGGGACGGCTACACCTTC. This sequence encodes CASSLEATGDGYTF.

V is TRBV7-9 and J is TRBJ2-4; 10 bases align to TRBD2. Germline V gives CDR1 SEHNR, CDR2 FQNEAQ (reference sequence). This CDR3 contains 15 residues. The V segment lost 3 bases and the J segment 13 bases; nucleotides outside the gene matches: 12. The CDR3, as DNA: TGTGCCAGCAGCTTCGGGCTAGCGGGAGCGGGGGAGCAGTACTTC. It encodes CASSFGLAGAGEQYF.

Here the CDR3 DNA reads TGCAGCGTTGAAGTGGGCAGGGGGCTCACTGAAGCTTTCTTT. This codes for CSVEVGRGLTEAFF. V gene TRBV29-1 combines with J gene TRBJ1-1; 8 nucleotides align to TRBD1. Trimming at V came to 1 base and at J to 4 bases, leaving 5 bases not matched to a gene. CDR3 length equals 14 residues. In germline, CDR1 is SQVTM, CDR2 ANQGSEA. The whole variable domain, filled in from reference TRBV29-1 and TRBJ1-1, reads SAVISQKPSRDICQRGTSLTIQCQVDSQVTMMFWYRQQPGQSLTLIATANQGSEATYESGFVIDKFPISRPNLTFSTLTVSNMSPEDSSIYLCSVEVGRGLTEAFFGQGTRLTVV.

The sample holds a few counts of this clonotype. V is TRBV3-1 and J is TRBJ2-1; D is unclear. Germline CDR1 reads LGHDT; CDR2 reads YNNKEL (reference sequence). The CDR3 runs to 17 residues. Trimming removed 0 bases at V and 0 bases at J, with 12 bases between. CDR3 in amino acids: CASSQDTGLSSYNEQFF. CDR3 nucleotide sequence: TGTGCCAGCAGCCAAGACACTGGCCTTAGCTCCTACAATGAGCAGTTCTTC.

The DNA for the CDR3 is TGCGCCAGCAGCCTAGAAGACCTCGGCGGGACCCAGTTCTTC. Protein sequence: CASSLEDLGGTQFF. The chain uses TRBV4-1 and TRBJ2-1, with D perhaps matching TRBD2 (6 bases). The CDR3 contains 14 residues. CDR1 is MGHRA and CDR2 is YSYEKL in the germline V gene. V was shortened by 4 bases and J by 13 bases, with 20 bases between the two germline ends.

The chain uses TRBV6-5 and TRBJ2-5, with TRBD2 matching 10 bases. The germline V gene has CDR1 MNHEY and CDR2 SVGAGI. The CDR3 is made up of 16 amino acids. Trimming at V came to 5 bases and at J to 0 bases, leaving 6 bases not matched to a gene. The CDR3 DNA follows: TGTGCCAGCAGTAACCCACTAGCGGGGTACCAAGAGACCCAGTACTTC. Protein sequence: CASSNPLAGYQETQYF.

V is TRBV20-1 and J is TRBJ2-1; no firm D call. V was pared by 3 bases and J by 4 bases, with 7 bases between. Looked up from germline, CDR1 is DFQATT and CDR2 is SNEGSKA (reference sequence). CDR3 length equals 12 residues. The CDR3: CSASGRYNEQFF. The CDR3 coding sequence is TGCAGTGCTAGTGGCAGATACAATGAGCAGTTCTTC.

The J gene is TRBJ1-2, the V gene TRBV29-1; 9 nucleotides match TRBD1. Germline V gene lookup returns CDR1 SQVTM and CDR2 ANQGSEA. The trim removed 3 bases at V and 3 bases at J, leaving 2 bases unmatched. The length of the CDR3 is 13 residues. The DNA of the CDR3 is TGCAGCGTTGACGGGACAGGGTACTATGGCTACACCTTC. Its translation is CSVDGTGYYGYTF.

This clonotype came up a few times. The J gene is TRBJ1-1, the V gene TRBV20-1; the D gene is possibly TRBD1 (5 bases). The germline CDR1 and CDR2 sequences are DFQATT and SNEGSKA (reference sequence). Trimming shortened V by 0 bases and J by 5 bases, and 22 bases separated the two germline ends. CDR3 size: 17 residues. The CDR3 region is CSARDYQGGTEGTEAFF. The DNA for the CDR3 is TGCAGTGCTAGAGACTACCAGGGTGGGACGGAGGGGACTGAAGCTTTCTTT.

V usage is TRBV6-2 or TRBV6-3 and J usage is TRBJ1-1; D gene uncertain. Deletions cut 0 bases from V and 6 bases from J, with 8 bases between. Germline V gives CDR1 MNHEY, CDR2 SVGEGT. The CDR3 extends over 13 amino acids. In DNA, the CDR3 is TGTGCCAGCAGTTACTCGGCGGCGCCTGAAGCTTTCTTT. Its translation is CASSYSAAPEAFF.

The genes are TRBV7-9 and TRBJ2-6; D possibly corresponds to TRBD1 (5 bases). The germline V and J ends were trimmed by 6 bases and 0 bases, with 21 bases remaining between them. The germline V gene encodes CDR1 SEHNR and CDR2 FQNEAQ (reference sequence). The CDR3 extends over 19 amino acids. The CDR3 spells CASRHIRDSSISGANVLTF. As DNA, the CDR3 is TGTGCCAGCAGACACATTCGCGACAGCTCCATCTCTGGGGCCAACGTCCTGACTTTC.

The CDR3 spells CSARDRDRGRNYGYTF. The CDR3 nucleotides read TGCAGTGCTAGGGACCGGGACAGGGGCCGTAACTATGGCTACACCTTC. V is TRBV20-1 and J is TRBJ1-2, with 10 bases that match TRBD1. This CDR3 has 16 amino acids. With 3 bases clipped from V and 1 base from J, the junction kept 8 bases outside the gene matches. Looked up from germline, CDR1 is DFQATT and CDR2 is SNEGSKA (reference sequence).

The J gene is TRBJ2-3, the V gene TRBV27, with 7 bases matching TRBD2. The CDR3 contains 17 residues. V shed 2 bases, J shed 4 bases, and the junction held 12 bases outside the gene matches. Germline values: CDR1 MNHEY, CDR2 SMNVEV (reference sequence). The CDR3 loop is CASSLPPERGNSDTQYF. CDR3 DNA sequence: TGTGCCAGCAGTTTACCCCCAGAGCGGGGTAATTCAGATACGCAGTATTTT.

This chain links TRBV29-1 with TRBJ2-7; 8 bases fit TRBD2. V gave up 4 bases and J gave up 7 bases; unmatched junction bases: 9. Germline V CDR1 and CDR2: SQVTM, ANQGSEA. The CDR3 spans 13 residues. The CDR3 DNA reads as TGCAGCGTTGGCGGGAGGTCCTACAATGAGCAGTACTTC. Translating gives CSVGGRSYNEQYF.

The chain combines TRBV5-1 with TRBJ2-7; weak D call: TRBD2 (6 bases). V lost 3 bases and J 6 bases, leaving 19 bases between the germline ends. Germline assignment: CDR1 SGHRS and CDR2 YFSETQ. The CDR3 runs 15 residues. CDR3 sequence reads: CASSWGTRASSEQYF. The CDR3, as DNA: TGCGCCAGCAGCTGGGGGACTCGCGCGTCGTCCGAGCAGTACTTC.

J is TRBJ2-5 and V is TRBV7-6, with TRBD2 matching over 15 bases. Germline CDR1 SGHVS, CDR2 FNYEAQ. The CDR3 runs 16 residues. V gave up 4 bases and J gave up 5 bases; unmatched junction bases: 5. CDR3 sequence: CASSSRTSGGGETQYF. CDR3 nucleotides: TGTGCCAGCAGCTCCCGGACTAGCGGGGGGGGCGAGACCCAGTACTTC.

In DNA form, the CDR3 reads TGCGCCAGCAGCCAAGAGAGGGGGTGGGAGACCCAGTACTTC. The encoded protein is CASSQERGWETQYF. The V and J genes are TRBV4-1 and TRBJ2-5; perhaps TRBD1 as D (6 bases). This CDR3 comprises 14 residues. Per the germline V gene, CDR1 is MGHRA and CDR2 is YSYEKL. The ends were cut back, 0 bases at V and 5 bases at J, with 10 bases in the middle.